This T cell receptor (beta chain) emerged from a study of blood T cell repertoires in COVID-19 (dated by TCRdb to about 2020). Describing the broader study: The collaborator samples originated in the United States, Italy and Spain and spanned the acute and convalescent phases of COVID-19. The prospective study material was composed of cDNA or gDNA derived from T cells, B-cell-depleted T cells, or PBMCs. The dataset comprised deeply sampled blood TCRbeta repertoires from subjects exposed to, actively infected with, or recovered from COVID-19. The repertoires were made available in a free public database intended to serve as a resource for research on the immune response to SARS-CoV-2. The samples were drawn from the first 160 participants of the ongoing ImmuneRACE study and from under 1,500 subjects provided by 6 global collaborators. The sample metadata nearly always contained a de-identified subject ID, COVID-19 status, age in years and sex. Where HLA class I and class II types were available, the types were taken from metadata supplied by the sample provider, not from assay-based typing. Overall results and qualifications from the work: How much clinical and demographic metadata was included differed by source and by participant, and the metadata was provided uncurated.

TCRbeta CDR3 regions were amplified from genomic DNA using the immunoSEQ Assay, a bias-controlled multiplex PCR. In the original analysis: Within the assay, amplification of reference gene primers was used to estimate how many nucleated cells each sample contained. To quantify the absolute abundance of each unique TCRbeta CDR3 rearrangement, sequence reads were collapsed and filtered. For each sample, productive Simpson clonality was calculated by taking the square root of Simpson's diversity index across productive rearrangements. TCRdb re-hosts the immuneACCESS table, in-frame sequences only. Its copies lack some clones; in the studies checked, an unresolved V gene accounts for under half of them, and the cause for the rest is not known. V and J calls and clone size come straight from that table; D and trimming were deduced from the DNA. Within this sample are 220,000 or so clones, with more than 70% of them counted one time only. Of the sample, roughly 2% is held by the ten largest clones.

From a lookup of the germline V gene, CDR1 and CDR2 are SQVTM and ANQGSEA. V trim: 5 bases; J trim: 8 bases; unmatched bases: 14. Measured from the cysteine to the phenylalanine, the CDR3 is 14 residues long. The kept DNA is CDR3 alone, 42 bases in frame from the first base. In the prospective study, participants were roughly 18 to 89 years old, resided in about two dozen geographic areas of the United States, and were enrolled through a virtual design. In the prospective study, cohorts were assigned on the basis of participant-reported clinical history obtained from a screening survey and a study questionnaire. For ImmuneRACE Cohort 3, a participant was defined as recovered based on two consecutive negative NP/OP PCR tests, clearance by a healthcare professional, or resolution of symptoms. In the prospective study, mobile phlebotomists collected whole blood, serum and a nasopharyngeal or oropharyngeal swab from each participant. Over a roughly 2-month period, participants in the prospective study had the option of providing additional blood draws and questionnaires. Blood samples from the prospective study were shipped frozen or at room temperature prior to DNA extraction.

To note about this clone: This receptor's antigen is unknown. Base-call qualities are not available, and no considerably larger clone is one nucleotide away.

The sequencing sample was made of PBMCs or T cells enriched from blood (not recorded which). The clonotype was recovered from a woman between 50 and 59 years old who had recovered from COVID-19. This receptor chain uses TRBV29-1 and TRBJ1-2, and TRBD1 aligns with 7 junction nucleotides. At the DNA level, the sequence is TGCAGCGTTAGTGCTCGAGACAGGGTGGACGGCTACACCTTC. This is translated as CSVSARDRVDGYTF. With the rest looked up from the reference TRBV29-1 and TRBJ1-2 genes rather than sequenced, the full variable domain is SAVISQKPSRDICQRGTSLTIQCQVDSQVTMMFWYRQQPGQSLTLIATANQGSEATYESGFVIDKFPISRPNLTFSTLTVSNMSPEDSSIYLCSVSARDRVDGYTFGSGTRLTVV.